This T cell receptor (beta chain) appears in the sequencing data of a study of CD8 T cells in ankylosing spondylitis. General study points: Both synovial fluid and blood in reactive arthritis had previously been reported to carry some motif variants. Significantly higher representation of disease-linked clones was reported for matched ankylosing spondylitis synovial fluid. Ankylosing spondylitis blood seemed to carry a telltale TCR beta motif made of several highly homologous variants. Within peripheral blood, clones linked to disease were CD8+ and relatively rare.

This clonotype occurred a few times. Its specificity is not known. CDR1 SNHLY and CDR2 FYNNEI come from the germline V gene. V was trimmed by 6 bases and J by 0 bases, leaving 6 bases between them. The length of the CDR3 is 12 residues. Molecular-barcoded quantitative 5'-RACE produced these TCR beta libraries. TCRdb used MiXCR to reprocess the 5' RACE reads, holding one entry per CDR3 protein. The sample yields 100,000 to 150,000 distinct CDR3 sequences, roughly 17% seen once. This receptor was taken from a male donor with ankylosing spondylitis. V and J are TRBV2 and TRBJ2-7; no clear D. Sequencing input: blood, either unsorted or a sorted T cell fraction (not recorded which). The CDR3 loop is CASRGYSYEQYF. CDR3 coding DNA: TGTGCCAGCAGAGGATACTCCTACGAGCAGTACTTC.